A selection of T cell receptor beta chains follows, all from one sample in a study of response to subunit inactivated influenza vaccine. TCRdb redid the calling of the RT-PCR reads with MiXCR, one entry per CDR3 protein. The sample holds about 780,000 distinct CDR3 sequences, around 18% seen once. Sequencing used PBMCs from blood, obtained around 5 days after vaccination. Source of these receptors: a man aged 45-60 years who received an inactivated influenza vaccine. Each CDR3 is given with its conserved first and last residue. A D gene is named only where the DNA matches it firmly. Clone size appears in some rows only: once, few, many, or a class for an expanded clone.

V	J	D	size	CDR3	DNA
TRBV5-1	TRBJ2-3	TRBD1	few	CASSVQGASTDTQYF	TGCGCCAGCAGCGTGCAGGGGGCTAGCACAGATACGCAGTATTTT
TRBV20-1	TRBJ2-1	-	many	CSASSNNEQFF	TGCAGTGCTAGCTCCAACAATGAGCAGTTCTTC
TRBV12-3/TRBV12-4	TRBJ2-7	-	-	CASRPRTESPEQYF	TGTGCCAGCAGACCGAGGACAGAGAGTCCCGAGCAGTACTTC
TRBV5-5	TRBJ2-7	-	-	CASSLTSRSSYEQYF	TGTGCCAGCAGCTTGACTAGCAGGAGCTCCTACGAGCAGTACTTC
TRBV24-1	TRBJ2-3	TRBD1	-	CATSDSRGNTDTQYF	TGTGCCACCAGTGATTCCAGGGGGAACACAGATACGCAGTATTTT
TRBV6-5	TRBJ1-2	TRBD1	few	CASSYSETGVIDYGYTF	TGTGCCAGCAGTTACTCGGAGACAGGGGTAATAGACTATGGCTACACCTTC
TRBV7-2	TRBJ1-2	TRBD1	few	CASTRPGQLYGYTF	TGTGCCAGCACCCGTCCGGGACAGCTCTATGGCTACACCTTC
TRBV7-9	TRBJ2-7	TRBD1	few	CASSMGQGSYEQYF	TGTGCCAGCAGCATGGGACAGGGGTCCTACGAGCAGTACTTC
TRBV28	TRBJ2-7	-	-	CASSLSVGGDTSYEQYF	TGTGCCAGCAGTTTATCGGTTGGAGGGGATACCTCCTACGAGCAGTACTTC
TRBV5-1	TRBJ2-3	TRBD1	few	CASSLVPGQGGDTQYF	TGCGCCAGCAGCCTCGTCCCGGGACAGGGAGGAGATACGCAGTATTTT
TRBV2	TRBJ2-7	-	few	CASRGTDSYEQYF	TGTGCCAGCCGTGGAACGGACTCCTACGAGCAGTACTTC
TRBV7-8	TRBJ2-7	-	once	CASSQGVRSYEQYF	TGTGCCAGCAGCCAAGGCGTACGATCCTACGAGCAGTACTTC
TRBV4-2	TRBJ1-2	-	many	CASSRSGNYGYTF	TGTGCCAGCAGCCGCTCAGGGAACTATGGCTACACCTTC
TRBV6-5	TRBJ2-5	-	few	CASSYGRQETQYF	TGTGCCAGCAGTTACGGGCGGCAAGAGACCCAGTACTTC
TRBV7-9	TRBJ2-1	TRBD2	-	CASSLQRESRLYNEQFF	TGTGCCAGCAGCTTACAGCGGGAGAGTCGCCTTTACAATGAGCAGTTCTTC
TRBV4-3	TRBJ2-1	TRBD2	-	CASSLHSGTSYNEQFF	TGCGCCAGCAGCCTCCACAGCGGGACCTCCTACAATGAGCAGTTCTTC
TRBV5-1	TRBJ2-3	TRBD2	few	CASRPLAGGRTDTQYF	TGCGCCAGCAGACCTCTAGCGGGGGGACGCACAGATACGCAGTATTTT
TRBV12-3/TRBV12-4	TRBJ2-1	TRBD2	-	CASSPGLAGRQFF	TGTGCCAGCTCCCCGGGACTAGCGGGTAGGCAGTTCTTC
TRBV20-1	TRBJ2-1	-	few	CSVSGLSYNEQFF	TGCAGTGTCTCGGGACTTTCCTACAATGAGCAGTTCTTC
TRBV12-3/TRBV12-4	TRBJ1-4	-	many	CASSFFGEEKLFF	TGTGCCAGCAGTTTCTTCGGGGAGGAAAAACTGTTTTTT
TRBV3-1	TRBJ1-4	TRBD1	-	CASSHSGTGLKKLFF	TGTGCCAGCAGCCACTCCGGGACAGGGTTGAAAAAACTGTTTTTT
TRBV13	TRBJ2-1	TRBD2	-	CASSLLYLAGGARPYNEQFF	TGTGCCAGCAGCTTATTATACCTAGCCGGGGGGGCCAGACCCTACAATGAGCAGTTCTTC
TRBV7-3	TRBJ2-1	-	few	CASSLVAAMGYNEQFF	TGTGCCAGCAGCTTAGTGGCAGCCATGGGCTACAATGAGCAGTTCTTC
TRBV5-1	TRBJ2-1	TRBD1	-	CASSGQGSSYNEQFF	TGCGCCAGCAGTGGACAGGGTAGCTCCTACAATGAGCAGTTCTTC
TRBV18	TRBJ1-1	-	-	CASSPWGSGTEAFF	TGTGCCAGCTCACCATGGGGTTCGGGCACTGAAGCTTTCTTT
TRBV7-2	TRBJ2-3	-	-	CASSETGRSSTDTQYF	TGTGCCAGCAGCGAAACAGGACGTTCTAGCACAGATACGCAGTATTTT
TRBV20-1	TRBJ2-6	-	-	CSARMGGSAGANVLTF	TGCAGTGCTAGAATGGGGGGTTCGGCTGGGGCCAACGTCCTGACTTTC
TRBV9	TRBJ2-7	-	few	CASSVDSGDEQYF	TGTGCCAGCAGCGTAGACAGTGGGGACGAGCAGTACTTC
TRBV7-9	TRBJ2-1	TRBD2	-	CASSLGGTSRSYNEQFF	TGTGCCAGCAGCTTAGGGGGGACTAGCAGAAGCTACAATGAGCAGTTCTTC
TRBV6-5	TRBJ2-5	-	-	CASSSVFDSRQETQYF	TGTGCCAGCAGTTCTGTATTTGACAGTAGACAAGAGACCCAGTACTTC
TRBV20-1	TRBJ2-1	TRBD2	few	CSASPSGVSYNEQFF	TGCAGTGCTAGCCCTAGCGGGGTTTCCTACAATGAGCAGTTCTTC
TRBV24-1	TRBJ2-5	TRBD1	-	CATSDLGTGLETQYF	TGTGCCACCAGTGACCTAGGGACAGGTCTAGAGACCCAGTACTTC
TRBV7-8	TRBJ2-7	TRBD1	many	CASSLGPTGWYEQYF	TGTGCCAGCAGCCTAGGGCCGACAGGGTGGTACGAGCAGTACTTC
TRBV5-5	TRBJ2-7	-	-	CASSLPTDEQYF	TGTGCCAGCAGCTTGCCCACGGACGAGCAGTACTTC
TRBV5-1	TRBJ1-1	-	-	CASSSGRVSQNTEAFF	TGCGCCAGCAGCAGCGGCAGGGTCTCGCAGAACACTGAAGCTTTCTTT
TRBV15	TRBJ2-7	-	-	CATSRDSGQDISYEQYF	TGTGCCACCAGCAGAGATTCCGGGCAAGACATATCCTACGAGCAGTACTTC
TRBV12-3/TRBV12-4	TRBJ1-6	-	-	CASSLGRDRKGSPLHF	TGTGCCAGCAGTTTAGGTCGGGACCGAAAAGGGTCACCCCTCCACTTT
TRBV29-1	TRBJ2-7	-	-	CSVKNLEPGRTYEQYF	TGCAGCGTCAAGAACCTCGAACCGGGACGCACCTACGAGCAGTACTTC
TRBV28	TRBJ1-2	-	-	CASSLNAYGYTF	TGTGCCAGCAGTCTGAACGCATATGGCTACACCTTC
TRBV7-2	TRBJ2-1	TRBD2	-	CASSLGWTSGFNEQFF	TGTGCCAGCAGCTTAGGTTGGACTAGCGGGTTCAATGAGCAGTTCTTC
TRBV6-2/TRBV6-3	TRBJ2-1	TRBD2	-	CASSTNVNLAGRTADEQFF	TGTGCCAGCAGTACGAATGTGAACCTAGCGGGACGTACTGCGGATGAGCAGTTCTTC
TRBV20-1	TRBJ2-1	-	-	CSARYTIYNEQLF	TGCAGTGCTAGATACACGATCTACAATGAGCAGCTCTTC
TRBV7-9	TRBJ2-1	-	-	CASSREPGVSSYNEQFF	TGTGCCAGCAGCCGAGAACCGGGAGTTAGCTCCTACAATGAGCAGTTCTTC
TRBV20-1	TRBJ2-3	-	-	CSALASWGADTQYF	TGCAGTGCTTTGGCTAGCTGGGGCGCAGATACGCAGTATTTT
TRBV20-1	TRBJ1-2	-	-	CSARGQGYIFGYTF	TGCAGTGCTAGAGGGCAGGGGTATATCTTCGGCTACACCTTC
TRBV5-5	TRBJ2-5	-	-	CASREQITQETQYF	TGTGCCAGCAGGGAACAGATAACCCAAGAGACCCAGTACTTC
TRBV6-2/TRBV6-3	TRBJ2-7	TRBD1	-	CASSYLDRVYEQYF	TGTGCCAGCAGTTATCTGGACAGGGTCTACGAGCAGTACTTC
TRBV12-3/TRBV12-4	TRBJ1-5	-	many	CASSLDSYNQPQHF	TGTGCCAGCAGTTTAGACAGTTACAATCAGCCCCAGCATTTT
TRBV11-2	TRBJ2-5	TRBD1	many	CASSGTRGRGKTQYF	TGTGCCAGCAGTGGTACAAGGGGGCGAGGAAAGACCCAGTACTTC
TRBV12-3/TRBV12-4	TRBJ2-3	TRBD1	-	CASSRRTGGVLDTQYF	TGTGCCAGCAGTCGCCGGACAGGGGGCGTTCTAGATACGCAGTATTTT
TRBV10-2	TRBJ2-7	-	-	CASSESRGAYEQYF	TGCGCCAGCAGTGAGTCGAGAGGGGCCTACGAGCAGTACTTC
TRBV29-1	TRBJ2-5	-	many	CSVDGGGSTTQETQYF	TGCAGCGTTGACGGGGGCGGTTCTACTACCCAAGAGACCCAGTACTTC
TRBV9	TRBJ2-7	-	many	CASSVGGHAQQYF	TGTGCCAGCAGCGTAGGAGGCCATGCACAGCAGTACTTC
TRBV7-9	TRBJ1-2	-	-	CASSLGVWGYTF	TGTGCCAGCAGCTTGGGGGTCTGGGGCTACACCTTC
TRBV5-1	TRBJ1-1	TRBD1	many	CASSLGGQAEAFF	TGCGCCAGCAGCTTGGGGGGACAGGCTGAAGCTTTCTTT
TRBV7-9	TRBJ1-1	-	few	CASSHDNRGTEAFF	TGTGCCAGCAGCCATGACAACCGAGGGACTGAAGCTTTCTTT